Listed below are T cell receptor beta chains from one sample, sequenced in a study of blood T cell repertoires in COVID-19. Sequencing used immunoSEQ multiplex PCR; TCRdb keeps in-frame clones, though not all of them. Of 75,000 to 100,000 clones in the sample, roughly four fifths were seen once. The specimen sequenced was peripheral blood. These receptors originate from a man over 45 with active or convalescent COVID-19. The CDR3 runs from the conserved cysteine through the conserved F or W. A D gene is named only where the DNA matches it firmly. Clone size, where shown, is once, few, many, or a class for clones that have expanded.

v_gene,d_gene,j_gene,abundance,CDR3nt,CDR3aa
TRBV18,NA,TRBJ1-1,few,TGTGCCAGCTCACCACCTAAGCGGTTGAACACTGAAGCTTTCTTT,CASSPPKRLNTEAFF
TRBV28,NA,TRBJ1-1,NA,TGTGCCAGCAGTTTAGTACAGGGAGAGTTGATACGGGTGATGAACACTGAAGCTTTCTTT,CASSLVQGELIRVMNTEAFF
TRBV28,NA,TRBJ2-7,NA,TGTGCCAGCAGTACCGCTGGGGGCTTCCTTTACGAGCAGTACTTC,CASSTAGGFLYEQYF
TRBV5-4,TRBD2,TRBJ2-6,NA,TGTGCCAGCAGCCTGGGACTAGCGGGGGTTGGTGGGGCCAACGTCCTGACTTTC,CASSLGLAGVGGANVLTF
TRBV15,NA,TRBJ1-4,NA,TGTGCCACCAGCAGAGATCGTCGGGATGAAAAACTGTTTTTT,CATSRDRRDEKLFF
TRBV6-5,NA,TRBJ2-5,NA,TGTGCCAGCAGTTACCCTCGGGGGACAGCTCAGGAGACCCAGTACTTC,CASSYPRGTAQETQYF
TRBV14,TRBD2,TRBJ2-1,NA,TGTGCCAGCAGCCTCATACGGGGGGGATACAATGAGCAGTTCTTC,CASSLIRGGYNEQFF
TRBV18,NA,TRBJ1-6,few,TGTGCCAGCTCTCCCGAGACGGGGGAATTCAGTTCACCCCTCCACTTT,CASSPETGEFSSPLHF
TRBV24-1,TRBD1,TRBJ2-7,NA,TGTGCCACCAGTGATTTGCGACAGGGTTCTTACGAGCAGTACTTC,CATSDLRQGSYEQYF
TRBV19,NA,TRBJ1-1,once,TGTGCCAGTAGCGCCGACCGGAGCACTGAAGCTTTCTTT,CASSADRSTEAFF
TRBV4-1,TRBD1,TRBJ2-7,NA,TGCGCCAGCAGCCACACCGACAGGGACAGGTACGAGCAGTACTTC,CASSHTDRDRYEQYF
TRBV5-4,NA,TRBJ2-5,NA,TGTGCCAGCAGCTTGAGCGAGACCCAGTACTTC,CASSLSETQYF
TRBV28,TRBD1,TRBJ1-4,NA,TGTGCCAGCAGGGGACAGGGGGATGAAAAACTGTTTTTT,CASRGQGDEKLFF
TRBV2,NA,TRBJ2-5,NA,TGTGCCAGCAGTGAGGGCAGGGAAGAGACCCAGTACTTC,CASSEGREETQYF
TRBV5-1,TRBD2,TRBJ2-2,once,TGCGCCAGCAGCTTGTCTAGCGGGGGGGCAATCGCCGGGGAGCTGTTTTTT,CASSLSSGGAIAGELFF
TRBV5-5,NA,TRBJ1-3,NA,TGTGCCAGCAGCTTGGGTTCGGGAGCGGGAAACACCATATATTTT,CASSLGSGAGNTIYF
TRBV5-1,NA,TRBJ2-1,NA,TGCGCCAGCAGCTTGGTGGCGGGGAGCTACAATGAGCAGTTCTTC,CASSLVAGSYNEQFF
TRBV4-1,NA,TRBJ1-4,NA,TGCGCCAGCAGCCAACAGGGGCATGAAAAACTGTTTTTT,CASSQQGHEKLFF
TRBV7-9,NA,TRBJ2-5,NA,TGTGCCAGCAGCTTAATCAGGAACCAAGAGACCCAGTACTTC,CASSLIRNQETQYF
TRBV27,TRBD1,TRBJ2-2,once,TGTGCCAGCAGGCCCGGGACAGCGAACACCGGGGAGCTGTTTTTT,CASRPGTANTGELFF
TRBV7-6,NA,TRBJ1-4,once,TGTGCCAGCAGCTTAGAGGCCCAGGGAAATGAAAAACTGTTTTTT,CASSLEAQGNEKLFF
TRBV5-1,NA,TRBJ1-3,NA,TGCGCCAGCAGCTTAACCGTCACGACAGATGGAAACACCATATATTTT,CASSLTVTTDGNTIYF
TRBV7-8,NA,TRBJ2-5,NA,TGTGCCAGCAGCTCCCTGGGGGGGCCGTACCAAGAGACCCAGTACTTC,CASSSLGGPYQETQYF
TRBV2,TRBD2,TRBJ2-5,NA,TGTGCCAGCAGTGGGGGACTAGCGCAAGAGACCCAGTACTTC,CASSGGLAQETQYF
TRBV12-5,NA,TRBJ1-1,once,TGTGCTAGTGGTTACGGTATGAACACTGAAGCTTTCTTT,CASGYGMNTEAFF